This is a list of T cell receptor beta chains from one sample in a study of blood T cell repertoires in COVID-19. Libraries were prepared by immunoSEQ multiplex PCR; TCRdb keeps only in-frame clonotypes and omits some of them. The sample includes about 170,000 clones, around 84% seen only once; the top ten take 2% to 3%. The sample was peripheral blood. The receptors come from a woman older than 75 with COVID-19, enrolled during active disease. CDR3s include the opening cysteine and the closing phenylalanine or tryptophan. A D gene is named only where the DNA matches it firmly. A clone size is listed for some rows: how often the clone was seen (once, few, many), or a class if it is expanded.

V gene: TRBV28
J gene: TRBJ1-1
D gene: .
CDR3 length: 14
clone size: .
CDR3 DNA: TGTGCCAGCAGTTTAAGGGCGCGGGTCACTGAAGCTTTCTTT
CDR3 protein: CASSLRARVTEAFF

V gene: TRBV12-3/TRBV12-4
J gene: TRBJ1-1
D gene: .
CDR3 length: 12
clone size: few
CDR3 DNA: TGTGCCAGCAGCCTTGGTAGCGCTGAAGCTTTCTTT
CDR3 protein: CASSLGSAEAFF

V gene: TRBV28
J gene: TRBJ1-6
D gene: TRBD1
CDR3 length: 16
clone size: .
CDR3 DNA: TGTGCCAGCAGAACAGGGGGTGGGGGCCGGAATTCACCCCTCCACTTT
CDR3 protein: CASRTGGGGRNSPLHF

V gene: TRBV6-5
J gene: TRBJ1-1
D gene: .
CDR3 length: 14
clone size: .
CDR3 DNA: TGTGCCAGCATCGGTGCGCCTAGGAACACTGAAGCTTTCTTT
CDR3 protein: CASIGAPRNTEAFF

V gene: TRBV15
J gene: TRBJ1-2
D gene: TRBD1
CDR3 length: 14
clone size: .
CDR3 DNA: TGTGCCACCAGCAGAGCCGGGACAGAGTATGGCTACACCTTC
CDR3 protein: CATSRAGTEYGYTF

V gene: TRBV5-4
J gene: TRBJ2-3
D gene: TRBD2
CDR3 length: 15
clone size: .
CDR3 DNA: TGTGCCAGCAGCGCGACTAGCGGCTACACAGATACGCAGTATTTT
CDR3 protein: CASSATSGYTDTQYF

V gene: TRBV28
J gene: TRBJ1-2
D gene: .
CDR3 length: 13
clone size: .
CDR3 DNA: TGTGCCAGCAGTTTTCGGAGTAACTATGGCTACACCTTC
CDR3 protein: CASSFRSNYGYTF

V gene: TRBV10-3
J gene: TRBJ2-7
D gene: TRBD1
CDR3 length: 13
clone size: .
CDR3 DNA: TGTGCCATCAGCGGACAGGGAGCCTACGAGCAGTACTTC
CDR3 protein: CAISGQGAYEQYF

V gene: TRBV11-1
J gene: TRBJ2-7
D gene: .
CDR3 length: 13
clone size: .
CDR3 DNA: TGTGCCAGCAGCATCCGGGAGCCCTACGAGCAGTACTTC
CDR3 protein: CASSIREPYEQYF

V gene: TRBV20-1
J gene: TRBJ2-7
D gene: .
CDR3 length: 15
clone size: .
CDR3 DNA: TGCAGTGCTAGTTCAGCTGGGCAAGATGGTTACGAGCAGTACTTC
CDR3 protein: CSASSAGQDGYEQYF

V gene: TRBV28
J gene: TRBJ1-2
D gene: TRBD1
CDR3 length: 14
clone size: .
CDR3 DNA: TGTGCCAGCACCTCAGGGGGCCAGGTCTATGGCTACACCTTC
CDR3 protein: CASTSGGQVYGYTF

V gene: TRBV11-2
J gene: TRBJ2-3
D gene: TRBD2
CDR3 length: 15
clone size: few
CDR3 DNA: TGTGCCAGCAGCTTATTGGGAGGGCCGACAGATACGCAGTATTTT
CDR3 protein: CASSLLGGPTDTQYF

V gene: TRBV5-1
J gene: TRBJ1-1
D gene: .
CDR3 length: 15
clone size: .
CDR3 DNA: TGCGCCAGCAGCTTGGAATCTTCGGGGAACACTGAAGCTTTCTTT
CDR3 protein: CASSLESSGNTEAFF

V gene: TRBV28
J gene: TRBJ1-2
D gene: TRBD1
CDR3 length: 14
clone size: few
CDR3 DNA: TGTGCCAGCAGCCTTTGGGGACAGGGTCTCGGCTACACCTTC
CDR3 protein: CASSLWGQGLGYTF

V gene: TRBV5-5
J gene: TRBJ2-4
D gene: .
CDR3 length: 13
clone size: .
CDR3 DNA: TGTGCCAGCAGCTTGGCGGAGGGTTTCATTCAGTACTTC
CDR3 protein: CASSLAEGFIQYF

V gene: TRBV19
J gene: TRBJ1-5
D gene: .
CDR3 length: 16
clone size: .
CDR3 DNA: TGTGCCAGTTTTGGGGGCAGGGGCTATAGCAATCAGCCCCAGCATTTT
CDR3 protein: CASFGGRGYSNQPQHF

V gene: TRBV7-9
J gene: TRBJ2-1
D gene: .
CDR3 length: 14
clone size: few
CDR3 DNA: TGTGCCAGCAGCTCGCCCCTCCCCGGAGGGGAGCAGTTCTTC
CDR3 protein: CASSSPLPGGEQFF

V gene: TRBV4-2
J gene: TRBJ2-7
D gene: TRBD2
CDR3 length: 14
clone size: .
CDR3 DNA: TGTGCCAGCAGCCAAGAACTAGCGGGAGACGAGCAGTACTTC
CDR3 protein: CASSQELAGDEQYF

V gene: TRBV5-1
J gene: TRBJ2-7
D gene: .
CDR3 length: 15
clone size: .
CDR3 DNA: TGCGCCAGCAGCTTGGGAGCAGGCAGGACCTACGAGCAGTACTTC
CDR3 protein: CASSLGAGRTYEQYF

V gene: TRBV7-8
J gene: TRBJ2-5
D gene: TRBD2
CDR3 length: 17
clone size: .
CDR3 DNA: TGTGCCAGCAGCCCCAGCCCGACTAGCGGGAGGGGAGAGACCCAGTACTTC
CDR3 protein: CASSPSPTSGRGETQYF

V gene: TRBV20-1
J gene: TRBJ2-1
D gene: .
CDR3 length: 11
clone size: once
CDR3 DNA: TGCAGTGCGCCAAACATAAATGAGCAGTTCTTC
CDR3 protein: CSAPNINEQFF

V gene: TRBV11-1
J gene: TRBJ2-1
D gene: TRBD2
CDR3 length: 14
clone size: .
CDR3 DNA: TGTGCCAGCTTACGACTAGCGGGAGTGAATGAGCAGTTCTTC
CDR3 protein: CASLRLAGVNEQFF

V gene: TRBV6-4
J gene: TRBJ2-5
D gene: TRBD1
CDR3 length: 14
clone size: .
CDR3 DNA: TGTGCCAGCAGTGTAGGCAGGGGGCCATCTCTGTCGTACTTC
CDR3 protein: CASSVGRGPSLSYF

V gene: TRBV6-5
J gene: TRBJ2-5
D gene: .
CDR3 length: 15
clone size: .
CDR3 DNA: TGTGCCAGCAGCACAGGGGGGGCACTCCAAGAGACCCAGTACTTC
CDR3 protein: CASSTGGALQETQYF

V gene: TRBV9
J gene: TRBJ1-1
D gene: .
CDR3 length: 13
clone size: once
CDR3 DNA: TGTGCCAGCAGCGTATCGACAGGCACTGAAGCTTTCTTT
CDR3 protein: CASSVSTGTEAFF

V gene: TRBV12-5
J gene: TRBJ1-1
D gene: TRBD1
CDR3 length: 19
clone size: .
CDR3 DNA: TGTGCTAGTGGTTTGTCGACAGGGGAGGAAATGGGAAAGAACACTGAAGCTTTCTTT
CDR3 protein: CASGLSTGEEMGKNTEAFF

V gene: TRBV6-2/TRBV6-3
J gene: TRBJ2-7
D gene: TRBD2
CDR3 length: 18
clone size: .
CDR3 DNA: TGTGCCAGCAGTTACTCGGCCGTGGGGACTATCCTCTCCTACGAGCAGTACTTC
CDR3 protein: CASSYSAVGTILSYEQYF

V gene: TRBV24-1
J gene: TRBJ1-2
D gene: .
CDR3 length: 13
clone size: few
CDR3 DNA: TGTGCCACCTGCCCAGGGCAGGGTTATGGCTACACCTTC
CDR3 protein: CATCPGQGYGYTF

V gene: TRBV7-9
J gene: TRBJ2-5
D gene: TRBD2
CDR3 length: 17
clone size: once
CDR3 DNA: TGTGCCAGCAGCTTATTATCGGCGCGGGAGATCAAAGAGACCCAGTACTTC
CDR3 protein: CASSLLSAREIKETQYF

V gene: TRBV4-2
J gene: TRBJ2-1
D gene: TRBD2
CDR3 length: 16
clone size: once
CDR3 DNA: TGTGCCAGCAGCCAAGCCAGCCTAGCGGGCCGCAATGAGCAGTTCTTC
CDR3 protein: CASSQASLAGRNEQFF

V gene: TRBV10-3
J gene: TRBJ1-1
D gene: TRBD1
CDR3 length: 13
clone size: .
CDR3 DNA: TGTGCCATCAGTGCACAGGGGGACACTGAAGCTTTCTTT
CDR3 protein: CAISAQGDTEAFF

V gene: TRBV18
J gene: TRBJ2-2
D gene: TRBD1
CDR3 length: 16
clone size: .
CDR3 DNA: TGTGCCAGCTCACCACTGGGACAGGGGGACACCGGGGAGCTGTTTTTT
CDR3 protein: CASSPLGQGDTGELFF

V gene: TRBV27
J gene: TRBJ2-7
D gene: .
CDR3 length: 13
clone size: .
CDR3 DNA: TGTGCCAGCAGTTTAAAAGAGGGTTACGAGCAGTACTTC
CDR3 protein: CASSLKEGYEQYF